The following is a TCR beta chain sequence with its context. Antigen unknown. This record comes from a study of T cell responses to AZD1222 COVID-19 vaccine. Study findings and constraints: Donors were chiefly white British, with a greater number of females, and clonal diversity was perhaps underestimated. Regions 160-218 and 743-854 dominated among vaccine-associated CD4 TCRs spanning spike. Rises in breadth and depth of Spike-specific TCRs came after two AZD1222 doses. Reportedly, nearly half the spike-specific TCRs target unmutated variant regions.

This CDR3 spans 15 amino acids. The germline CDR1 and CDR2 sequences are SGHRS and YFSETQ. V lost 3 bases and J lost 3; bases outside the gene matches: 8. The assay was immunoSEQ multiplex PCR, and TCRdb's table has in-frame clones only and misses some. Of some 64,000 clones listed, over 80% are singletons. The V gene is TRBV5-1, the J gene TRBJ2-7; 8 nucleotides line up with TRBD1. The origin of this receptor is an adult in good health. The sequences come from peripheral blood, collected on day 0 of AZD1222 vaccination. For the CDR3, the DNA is TGCGCCAGCAGCTATGGACAGGGATTCAGCTACGAGCAGTACTTC. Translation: CASSYGQGFSYEQYF.